This TCR beta chain originates from a study of PD-1 blockade in classical Hodgkin lymphoma. Profiled with immunoSEQ multiplex PCR; TCRdb holds only in-frame clones, not every one. The table shows fewer than 90,000 clones, with more than 85% occurring only once. The time point: newly diagnosed, previously untreated cHL patient sample. Germline trimming cut 4 bases from V and 1 base from J; bases unmatched to any gene: 12. The CDR3 is 18 residues long. Germline V lookup: CDR1 SGHNT, CDR2 YYREEE (reference sequence). This clone appeared once. Antigen: not known. Study-wide findings and caveats: Reports indicated that newly diagnosed patients had lower baseline TCR diversity than healthy donors did.

The sample taken for sequencing was peripheral blood mononuclear cells (PBMCs). The V and J genes are TRBV5-4 and TRBJ1-3, with 9 bases that match TRBD1. This clonotype was obtained from a human donor with classical Hodgkin lymphoma. CDR3 loop: CASSPGGTGSFSGNTIYF. For the CDR3, the DNA is TGTGCCAGCAGCCCGGGAGGGACAGGGAGTTTTTCTGGAAACACCATATATTTT.